This T cell receptor beta chain stems from a study of shared clonotypes between healthy human individuals. Study-level points and caveats: The study found lower generation probabilities in non-shared clonotypes than in those shared by all four donors. Roughly 5% of naive CD4 clonotypes were shared across several donors.

The DNA input per sorted-subset replicate PCR was 200 ng, corresponding to around 28,000 T cell genomes. Profiling relied on immunoSEQ multiplex PCR, and the TCRdb table lists in-frame clones only, not all of them. The sample includes some 1 million clones, approximately 70% of them seen just once. About this clone: The antigen remains unidentified.

Germline assignment: CDR1 KGHSH and CDR2 LQKENI. The V gene end was trimmed by 2 bases and the J gene end by 4 bases; junction bases not matched to a gene: 5. This CDR3 has 15 amino acids. The TCR originated in a man between 18 and 35 years old in good health. This chain links TRBV18 with TRBJ2-5; 9 bases align to TRBD2. Input material: memory CD4+ T cells sorted from blood. Documented subset: CD45RA-negative fraction. Here the CDR3 reads CASSPGGLASETQYF. CDR3 in DNA: TGTGCCAGCTCACCAGGAGGACTAGCGTCAGAGACCCAGTACTTC.